These 12 T cell receptor beta chains originate from one sample sequenced in a study of cytomegalovirus exposure and HLA in healthy donors. The PCR was carried out with 60 Vbeta primers and 13 Jbeta primers. This table comes from immunoSEQ multiplex PCR, and its TCRdb copy is limited to in-frame clones, with some not included. The table shows approximately 180,000 clones, with 65% to 85% occurring only once. Source material: PBMCs. These receptors originate from a young man in good health and CMV-seronegative.

This chain joins TRBV7-9 and TRBJ1-2, with D maybe TRBD1 (6 bases). The V end was cut by 2 bases, the J end by 4 bases, with 23 bases between. The germline gives CDR1 SEHNR, CDR2 FQNEAQ (reference sequence). The CDR3 runs 18 residues. CDR3 DNA sequence: TGTGCCAGCAGCTTATGGGATGGGGGCCCGTCTAGGGGCTATGGCTACACCTTC. Amino acid sequence: CASSLWDGGPSRGYGYTF.

The gene calls are TRBV6-6 and TRBJ1-1; 9 bases align to TRBD1. CDR3 length: 13 amino acids. Germline values: CDR1 MNHNY, CDR2 SVGAGI (reference sequence). V lost 6 bases to trimming and J lost 5 bases; unmatched junction nucleotides: 4. The CDR3 coding sequence is TGTGCCAGCAGAACGGACAGGGGAACTGAAGCTTTCTTT. Amino acids: CASRTDRGTEAFF.

Only one count was recorded for this clone. The chain couples TRBV21-1 to TRBJ2-1; the table gives TRBD2 as D, unverified against the DNA. TRBV21-1 is designated a pseudogene. The CDR3 length is 18 residues. Here the CDR3 reads CASSKGSPGLADYNEQFF. In DNA form, the CDR3 reads TGTGCCAGCAGCAAAGGGAGTCCGGGACTAGCGGATTACAATGAGCAGTTCTTC.

The V gene is TRBV27, the J gene TRBJ2-7, with 13 bases lining up with TRBD2. Losses at the gene ends were 5 bases for V and 6 bases for J; bases not matched to a gene: 16. CDR3 size: 18 residues. Germline V lookup: CDR1 MNHEY, CDR2 SMNVEV (reference sequence). The CDR3 loop is CASSIWPRGLAGVAEQYF. The CDR3 DNA sequence: TGTGCCAGCAGTATATGGCCCCGAGGACTAGCGGGAGTAGCCGAGCAGTACTTC.

This chain links TRBV10-1 with TRBJ1-6; maybe TRBD1 (6 bases). Per germline, CDR1 WNHNN and CDR2 SYGVQD (reference sequence). The V gene lost 7 bases and the J gene lost 7 bases, with 17 bases spanning the gap. This CDR3 has 15 residues. In DNA form, the CDR3 reads TGCGCCAGCAACAGACAGGTAGCCTCCAATTCACCCCTCCACTTT. It yields the protein CASNRQVASNSPLHF.

V is TRBV29-1 and J is TRBJ2-3; 7 bases agree with TRBD1. Trimming removed 3 bases from V and 4 bases from J; junction bases left unmatched: 13. Germline CDR1 is SQVTM and CDR2 is ANQGSEA. The CDR3 covers 16 residues. The CDR3, as DNA: TGCAGCGTTGAGCGACAGGGTGGGGAATTTGCAGATACGCAGTATTTT. It is translated as CSVERQGGEFADTQYF.

V is TRBV7-9 and J is TRBJ2-5, with D perhaps matching TRBD1 (6 bases). The CDR3 has 14 amino acids. Germline CDR1 reads SEHNR; CDR2 reads FQNEAQ (reference sequence). V gave up 1 base and J gave up 2 bases, with 8 bases separating them. The CDR3 loop is CASSLVDRQETQYF. As DNA, the CDR3 is TGTGCCAGCAGCTTAGTCGACAGGCAAGAGACCCAGTACTTC.

The chain couples TRBV6-5 to TRBJ1-5; D not certain. This CDR3 has 9 residues. With 7 bases removed from V and 9 bases from J, the gap between germline ends came to 4 bases. The germline V gene encodes CDR1 MNHEY and CDR2 SVGAGI. CDR3 amino acids: CASTRPQHF. CDR3 sequence (DNA): TGTGCCAGCACTAGGCCCCAGCATTTT.

V is TRBV5-8 and J is TRBJ1-4; tentatively, D is TRBD1 (5 bases). V dropped 4 bases and J dropped 4 bases, with 11 bases sitting between them. In germline, CDR1 is SGHTS, CDR2 YDEGEE. The CDR3 sequence is 14 residues long. CDR3: CASSPGPGNEKLFF. CDR3 DNA sequence: TGTGCCAGCAGCCCAGGGCCGGGTAATGAAAAACTGTTTTTT.

The chain uses TRBV28 and TRBJ1-5; tentatively, D is TRBD1 (5 bases). The CDR3 spans 17 residues. Trimming took off 6 bases at V and 4 bases at J, with 22 bases between the two ends. Looked up from germline, CDR1 is MDHEN and CDR2 is SYDVKM. The CDR3 spells CASRPDWVGLRNQPQHF. The CDR3, as DNA: TGTGCCAGCAGACCGGATTGGGTGGGGCTCCGAAATCAGCCCCAGCATTTT.

This clone has just a few counts. The V call is TRBV4-3, the J call TRBJ1-1; TRBD1 matches 8 bases. Unmatched junction bases numbered 5, after V lost 5 bases and J lost 0 bases. From germline, CDR1 is LGHNA and CDR2 YSLEER. This CDR3 spans 15 amino acids. CDR3 sequence (DNA): TGCGCCAGCAGCGAGGAGACAGGGGTGAACACTGAAGCTTTCTTT. It yields the protein CASSEETGVNTEAFF.

Note on this clone: This same CDR3 is encoded by further DNA sequences in the sample. The rearrangement joins TRBV6-1 to TRBJ1-2; a possible D gene is TRBD1 (6 bases). The germline gives CDR1 MNHNS, CDR2 SASEGT. V was clipped by 1 base and J by 8 bases, with 11 bases between them. CDR3 length: 13 amino acids. The CDR3 protein is CASSEVNRDGYTF. As DNA, the CDR3 is TGTGCCAGCAGTGAAGTGAACAGGGACGGCTACACCTTC.